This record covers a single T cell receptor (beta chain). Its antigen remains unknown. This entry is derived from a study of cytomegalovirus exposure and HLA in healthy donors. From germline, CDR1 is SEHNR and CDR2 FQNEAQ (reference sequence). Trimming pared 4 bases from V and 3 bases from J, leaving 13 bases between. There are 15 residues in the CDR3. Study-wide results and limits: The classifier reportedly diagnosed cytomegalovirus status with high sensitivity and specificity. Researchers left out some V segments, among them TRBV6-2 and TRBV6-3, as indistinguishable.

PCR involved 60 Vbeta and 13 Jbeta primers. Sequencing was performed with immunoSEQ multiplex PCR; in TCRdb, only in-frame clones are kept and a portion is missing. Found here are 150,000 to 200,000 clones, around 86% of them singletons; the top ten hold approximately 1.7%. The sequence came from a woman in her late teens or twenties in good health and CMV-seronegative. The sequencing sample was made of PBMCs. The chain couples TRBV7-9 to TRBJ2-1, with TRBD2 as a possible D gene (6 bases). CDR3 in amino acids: CASSSPGLGYNEQFF. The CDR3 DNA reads TGTGCCAGCAGCTCTCCGGGACTCGGCTACAATGAGCAGTTCTTC.